This record looks at one TCR beta chain sequence and its context. The antigen is not known. From the reads, TCRdb called clonotypes with MiXCR, one entry per CDR3 protein. The sample lists about 700,000 distinct CDR3 sequences; roughly a third were seen once. The sample comes from a study of T cell repertoires in cytomegalovirus infection. At the level of the study: Recently identified HLA-C-restricted CMV epitopes and well-studied HLA-B-restricted CMV epitopes were used by the study.

The ends lost 0 bases at V and 6 bases at J; junction bases unmatched: 8. Germline lookup yields CDR1 KGHSH and CDR2 LQKENI. The CDR3 length is 17 residues. This chain links TRBV18 with TRBJ2-1; 10 positions agree with TRBD2. The source of this sequence is a human donor in good health (CMV status not recorded). Some clones in this sample may be carry-over from other donors' samples. Source: cultured PBMCs, taken from culture after CMV antigen stimulation. This CDR3 reads CASSPPRGLAPLNEQFF. The CDR3 coding sequence is TGTGCCAGCTCACCACCGAGGGGACTAGCGCCCCTCAATGAGCAGTTCTTC. Filled out from reference TRBV18 and TRBJ2-1, the complete variable domain reads NAGVMQNPRHLVRRRGQEARLRCSPMKGHSHVYWYRQLPEEGLKFMVYLQKENIIDESGMPKERFSAEFPKEGPSILRIQQVVRGDSAAYFCASSPPRGLAPLNEQFFGPGTRLTVL.